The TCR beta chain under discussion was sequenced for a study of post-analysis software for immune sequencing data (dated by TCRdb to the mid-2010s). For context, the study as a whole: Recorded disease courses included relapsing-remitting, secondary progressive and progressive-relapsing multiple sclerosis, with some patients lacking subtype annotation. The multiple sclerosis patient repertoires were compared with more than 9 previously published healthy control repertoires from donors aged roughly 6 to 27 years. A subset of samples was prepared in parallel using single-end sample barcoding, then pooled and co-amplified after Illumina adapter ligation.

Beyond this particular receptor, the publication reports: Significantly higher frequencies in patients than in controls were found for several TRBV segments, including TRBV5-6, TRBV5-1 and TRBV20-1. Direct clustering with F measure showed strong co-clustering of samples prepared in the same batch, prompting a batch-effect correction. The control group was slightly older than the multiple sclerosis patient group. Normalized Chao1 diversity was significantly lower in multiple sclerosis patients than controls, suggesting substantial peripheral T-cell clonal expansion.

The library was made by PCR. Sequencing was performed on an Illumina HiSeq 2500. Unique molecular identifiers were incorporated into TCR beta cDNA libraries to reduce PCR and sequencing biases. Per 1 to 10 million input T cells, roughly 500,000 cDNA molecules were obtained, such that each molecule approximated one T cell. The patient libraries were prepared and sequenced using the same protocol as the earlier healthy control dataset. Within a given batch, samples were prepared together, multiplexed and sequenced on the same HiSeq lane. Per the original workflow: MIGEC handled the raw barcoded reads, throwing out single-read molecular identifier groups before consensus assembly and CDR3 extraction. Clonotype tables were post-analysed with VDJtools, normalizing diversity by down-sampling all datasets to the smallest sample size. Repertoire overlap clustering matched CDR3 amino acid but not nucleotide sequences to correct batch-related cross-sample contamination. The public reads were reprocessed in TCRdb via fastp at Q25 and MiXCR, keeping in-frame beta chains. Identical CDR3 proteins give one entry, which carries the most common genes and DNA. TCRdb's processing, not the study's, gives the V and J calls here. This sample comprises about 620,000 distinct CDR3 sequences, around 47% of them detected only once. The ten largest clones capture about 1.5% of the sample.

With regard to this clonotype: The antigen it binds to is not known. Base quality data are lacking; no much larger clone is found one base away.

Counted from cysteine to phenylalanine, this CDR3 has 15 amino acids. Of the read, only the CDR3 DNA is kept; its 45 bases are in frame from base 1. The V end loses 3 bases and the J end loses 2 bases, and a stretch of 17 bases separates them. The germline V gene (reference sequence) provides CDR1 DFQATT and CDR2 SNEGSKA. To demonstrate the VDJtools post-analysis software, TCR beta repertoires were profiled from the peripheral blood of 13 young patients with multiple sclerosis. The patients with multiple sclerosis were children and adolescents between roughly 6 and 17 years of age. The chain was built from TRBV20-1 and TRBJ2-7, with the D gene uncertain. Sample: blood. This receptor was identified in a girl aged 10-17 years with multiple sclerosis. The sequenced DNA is TGCAGTGCTAGTAAAATTGACGTATTTCCCTACGAGCAGTACTTC. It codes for CSASKIDVFPYEQYF.